The clone carrying this TCR beta chain was detected a few times. The data are from a study of radiotherapy plus CTLA-4 blockade in lung cancer. Trimming shortened V by 5 bases and J by 6 bases, and 14 bases separated the two germline ends. The CDR3 length is 13 residues. Germline V gives CDR1 SGHRS, CDR2 YFSETQ. The method was immunoSEQ multiplex PCR; TCRdb's version includes in-frame clones alone and lacks a portion of them. In the table there are 53,000 or so clones, roughly three quarters of which are singletons. Specimen: peripheral blood, collected from a patient treated with radiotherapy plus ipilimumab. This receptor was taken from a human donor with non-small cell lung cancer who had stable disease on radiotherapy plus ipilimumab. The rearrangement uses TRBV5-1 and TRBJ1-2; weak D call: TRBD1 (6 bases). In DNA form, the CDR3 reads TGCGCCAGCAGTCAACAGGGTTTCGATGGCTACACCTTC. Amino acid sequence: CASSQQGFDGYTF.